One and the same sample provided the 18 T cell receptor beta chains below, sequenced in a study of identical twins. TCRdb called the 5' RACE reads again in MiXCR, with one record for every CDR3 protein. The sample has over 500,000 distinct CDR3 sequences; 20% to 25% are singletons. These data are also associated with another study on T cells expressing NK-cell markers.

Sequencing was performed on CD4+ T cells sorted from blood. These receptor sequences come from a woman in her late teens or twenties in good health.

This clonotype was counted many times. This chain joins TRBV10-3 and TRBJ2-2; D unclear. This CDR3 comprises 15 residues. Germline V gene data show CDR1 as ENHRY and CDR2 as SYGVKD. V lost 2 bases and J lost 5, with 12 bases in between. Written as DNA, the CDR3 is TGTGCCATCAGTGAGATTGGACGCCAAACCGGGGAGCTGTTTTTT. Translation gives CAISEIGRQTGELFF.

J is TRBJ2-2 and V is TRBV3-1; D tentatively reads TRBD1 or TRBD2 (5 bases each). The length of the CDR3 is 14 residues. With 1 base removed from V and 5 bases from J, the gap between germline ends came to 8 bases. Germline assignment: CDR1 LGHDT and CDR2 YNNKEL (reference sequence). DNA of the CDR3: TGTGCCAGCAGCCAAGTTGAGGGGACCGGGGAGCTGTTTTTT. It specifies CASSQVEGTGELFF. The variable domain in full, completed from reference TRBV3-1 and TRBJ2-2, reads DTAVSQTPKYLVTQMGNDKSIKCEQNLGHDTMYWYKQDSKKFLKIMFSYNNKELIINETVPNRFSPKSPDKAHLNLHINSLELGDSAVYFCASSQVEGTGELFFGEGSRLTVL.

The chain joins TRBV12-3 or TRBV12-4 to TRBJ1-2; D not resolved. CDR3 length equals 15 residues. Trimming stripped 2 bases from V and 6 bases from J, with 16 bases between. CDR3 in amino acids: CASSLRVAPGDGYTF. The CDR3 nucleotides are TGTGCCAGCAGTTTACGTGTGGCGCCCGGGGATGGCTACACCTTC.

This clonotype occurred a few times. The V gene is TRBV20-1, the J gene TRBJ2-3, with no clear D. Germline V gene sequence: CDR1 DFQATT, CDR2 SNEGSKA (reference sequence). The CDR3 extends over 12 amino acids. V gave up 3 bases and J gave up 2 bases, with 6 bases separating them. DNA of the CDR3: TGCAGTGCTAGCATCAACACAGATACGCAGTATTTT. Encoded protein: CSASINTDTQYF.

This clonotype showed up just a few times. The chain joins TRBV12-3 or TRBV12-4 to TRBJ1-4; TRBD1 aligns across 9 bases. CDR3 size: 15 residues. The trim removed 1 base at V and 9 bases at J, leaving 6 bases unmatched. CDR3 sequence reads: CASSLGDRDLQKLFF. CDR3 DNA: TGTGCCAGCAGTTTAGGGGACAGGGACCTCCAAAAACTGTTTTTT.

This clonotype was detected a few times. The chain joins TRBV10-3 to TRBJ2-7; 8 bases are shared with TRBD2. V lost 2 bases and J lost 2; bases outside the gene matches: 8. Germline V lookup: CDR1 ENHRY, CDR2 SYGVKD. The CDR3 has 16 amino acids. This chain's CDR3 is CAISERASGWAYEQYF. CDR3 coding DNA: TGTGCCATCAGTGAGAGGGCTAGCGGGTGGGCCTACGAGCAGTACTTC.

The gene calls are TRBV7-9 and TRBJ1-5, with TRBD1 matching 7 bases. V shed 4 bases and J 4 bases; nucleotides not matched to a gene: 7. Germline V lookup: CDR1 SEHNR, CDR2 FQNEAQ (reference sequence). The CDR3 loop spans 15 amino acids. CDR3 region: CASSSGQPFNQPQHF. The CDR3 DNA follows: TGTGCCAGCAGCTCGGGACAGCCTTTTAATCAGCCCCAGCATTTT.

This clonotype was picked up many times. This chain connects TRBV7-9 to TRBJ2-7; 10 bases agree with TRBD1. Per the germline V gene, CDR1 is SEHNR and CDR2 is FQNEAQ (reference sequence). J was trimmed by 6 bases and V by 5 bases; bases with no gene match: 10. The CDR3 has 15 amino acids. The chain's CDR3 is CASSLARDRGLEQYF. The CDR3 region has the DNA TGTGCCAGCAGCCTGGCCCGGGACAGGGGCCTCGAGCAGTACTTC.

The CDR3 DNA follows: TGTGCCAGCAGTCCCTATTCTGGACCCCTCCACTTT. Amino acids: CASSPYSGPLHF. This chain uses TRBV6-5 with TRBJ1-6; no definite D call. V lost 5 bases and J lost 12, with 11 bases in between. The germline gives CDR1 MNHEY, CDR2 SVGAGI. The CDR3 runs to 12 residues.

This clonotype was recorded a few times. The genes are TRBV15 and TRBJ2-1; D possibly corresponds to TRBD2 (6 bases). V lost 1 base to trimming and J lost 4 bases, with 11 bases between them. Germline V gene lookup returns CDR1 LNHNV and CDR2 YYDKDF (reference sequence). CDR3 length equals 15 residues. The CDR3 DNA follows: TGTGCCACCAGCAGAGGGAGGGTAGGATACAATGAGCAGTTCTTC. This sequence encodes CATSRGRVGYNEQFF.

The sample holds a few counts of this clonotype. The chain recombines TRBV7-2 with TRBJ1-2; perhaps TRBD1 as D (6 bases). The CDR3 extends over 13 amino acids. Germline V gene sequence: CDR1 SGHTA, CDR2 FQGNSA. Trimming took 1 base from V and 8 from J, leaving 11 bases between them. CDR3 sequence: CASSLVGGRGYTF. For the CDR3, the DNA is TGTGCCAGCAGCTTAGTTGGGGGGCGCGGCTACACCTTC. The complete variable domain, with remaining parts taken from reference TRBV7-2 and TRBJ1-2, reads GAGVSQSPSNKVTEKGKDVELRCDPISGHTALYWYRQSLGQGLEFLIYFQGNSAPDKSGLPSDRFSAERTGGSVSTLTIQRTQQEDSAVYLCASSLVGGRGYTFGSGTRLTVV.

V usage is TRBV11-3 and J usage is TRBJ2-1, with D tentatively TRBD2 (5 bases). Looked up from germline, CDR1 is SGHNT and CDR2 is YENEEA. Trimming removed 2 bases from V and 8 bases from J, with 13 bases in between. This CDR3 is built from 14 residues. CDR3 in amino acids: CASSLLGAGHEQFF. CDR3 bases: TGTGCCAGCAGCTTATTGGGAGCTGGACATGAGCAGTTCTTC.

Turning to this clonotype: The junction and the germline gene differ at one end; a read error may be behind it. The chain uses TRBV7-7 and TRBJ2-2, with D uncertain. Per germline, CDR1 SSHAT and CDR2 FNYEAQ (reference sequence). The CDR3 loop spans 13 amino acids. The CDR3 bases are TGTGCTAGCAGCTTAAGTCCGGACGGGGAGCTGTTTTTT. Translation gives CASSLSPDGELFF.

This chain links TRBV20-1 with TRBJ1-2; the D is unclear. V lost 0 bases, J lost 7 bases, and 18 bases lay in between. Germline V gene sequence: CDR1 DFQATT, CDR2 SNEGSKA (reference sequence). This CDR3 is 15 amino acids long. The CDR3, as DNA: TGCAGTGCTAGAGATGGCTATTCGGGTCGGGGTGGCTACACCTTC. Its translation is CSARDGYSGRGGYTF.

This chain connects TRBV5-6 to TRBJ2-7; the match to TRBD2 covers 9 bases. The J segment lost 3 bases and the V segment lost 4 bases, leaving 17 bases of the junction unmatched. Germline V lookup: CDR1 SGHDT, CDR2 YYEEEE. This CDR3 spans 18 amino acids. This CDR3 reads CASSPTTFGGGRDYEQYF. The CDR3 DNA follows: TGTGCCAGCAGCCCGACAACCTTTGGGGGCGGGAGGGACTACGAGCAGTACTTC.

This clonotype has just a few counts. This chain connects TRBV20-1 to TRBJ1-2; 7 nucleotides agree with TRBD1. The V gene's germline CDR1 is DFQATT and CDR2 SNEGSKA (reference sequence). CDR3 length equals 13 residues. CDR3 amino acids: CRGGGLPNYGYTF. In DNA, the CDR3 is TGCAGGGGAGGGGGCCTTCCTAACTATGGCTACACCTTC.

The chain is built from TRBV5-1 and TRBJ2-7, with 9 positions matching TRBD1. V trimming: 6 bases; J trimming: 2 bases; junction bases outside the gene matches: 6. The length of the CDR3 is 14 residues. Germline-derived CDR1 and CDR2 are SGHRS and YFSETQ. The CDR3 protein is CASTWGQGTYEQYF. The CDR3 DNA reads TGCGCCAGCACTTGGGGACAGGGTACCTACGAGCAGTACTTC.

The chain combines TRBV29-1 with TRBJ2-1, with D uncertain. With 6 bases removed from V and 10 bases from J, the gap between germline ends came to 22 bases. This CDR3 is built from 14 residues. Germline V gives CDR1 SQVTM, CDR2 ANQGSEA. This CDR3 is CSVVLPSAFREQFF. CDR3 bases: TGCAGCGTAGTCCTCCCATCTGCCTTCAGGGAGCAGTTCTTC.